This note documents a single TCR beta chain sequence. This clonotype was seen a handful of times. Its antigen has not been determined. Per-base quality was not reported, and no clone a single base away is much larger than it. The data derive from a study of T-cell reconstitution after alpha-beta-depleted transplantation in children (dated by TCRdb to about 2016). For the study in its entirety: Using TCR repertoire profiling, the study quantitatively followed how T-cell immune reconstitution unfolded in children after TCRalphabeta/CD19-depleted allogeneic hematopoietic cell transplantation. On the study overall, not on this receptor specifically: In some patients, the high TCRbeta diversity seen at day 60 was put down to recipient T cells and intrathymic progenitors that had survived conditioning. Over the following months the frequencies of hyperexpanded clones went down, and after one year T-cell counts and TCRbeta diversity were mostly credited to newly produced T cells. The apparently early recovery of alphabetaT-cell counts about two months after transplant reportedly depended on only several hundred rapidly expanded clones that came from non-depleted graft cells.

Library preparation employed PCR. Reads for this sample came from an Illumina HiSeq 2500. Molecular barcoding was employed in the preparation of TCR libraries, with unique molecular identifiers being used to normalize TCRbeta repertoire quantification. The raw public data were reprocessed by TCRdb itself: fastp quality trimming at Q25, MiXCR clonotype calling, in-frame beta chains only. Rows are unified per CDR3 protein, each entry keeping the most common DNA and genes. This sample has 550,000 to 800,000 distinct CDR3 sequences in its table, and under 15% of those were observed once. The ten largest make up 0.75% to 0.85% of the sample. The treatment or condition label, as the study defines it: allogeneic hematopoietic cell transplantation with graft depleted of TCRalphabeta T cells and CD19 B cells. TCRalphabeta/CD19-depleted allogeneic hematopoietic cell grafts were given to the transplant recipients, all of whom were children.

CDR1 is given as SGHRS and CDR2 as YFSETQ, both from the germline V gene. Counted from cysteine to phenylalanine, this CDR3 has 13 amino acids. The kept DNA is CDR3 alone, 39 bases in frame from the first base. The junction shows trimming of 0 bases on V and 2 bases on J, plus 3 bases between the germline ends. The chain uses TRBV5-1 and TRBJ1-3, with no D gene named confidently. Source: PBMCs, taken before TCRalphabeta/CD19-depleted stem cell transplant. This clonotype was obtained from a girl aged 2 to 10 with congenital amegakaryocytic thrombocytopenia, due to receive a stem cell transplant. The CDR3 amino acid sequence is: CASSLAPGNTIYF. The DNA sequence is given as TGCGCCAGCAGCTTGGCCCCTGGAAACACCATATATTTT. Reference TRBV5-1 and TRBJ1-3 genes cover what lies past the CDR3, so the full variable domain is KAGVTQTPRYLIKTRGQQVTLSCSPISGHRSVSWYQQTPGQGLQFLFEYFSETQRNKGNFPGRFSGRQFSNSRSEMNVSTLELGDSALYLCASSLAPGNTIYFGEGSWLTVV.